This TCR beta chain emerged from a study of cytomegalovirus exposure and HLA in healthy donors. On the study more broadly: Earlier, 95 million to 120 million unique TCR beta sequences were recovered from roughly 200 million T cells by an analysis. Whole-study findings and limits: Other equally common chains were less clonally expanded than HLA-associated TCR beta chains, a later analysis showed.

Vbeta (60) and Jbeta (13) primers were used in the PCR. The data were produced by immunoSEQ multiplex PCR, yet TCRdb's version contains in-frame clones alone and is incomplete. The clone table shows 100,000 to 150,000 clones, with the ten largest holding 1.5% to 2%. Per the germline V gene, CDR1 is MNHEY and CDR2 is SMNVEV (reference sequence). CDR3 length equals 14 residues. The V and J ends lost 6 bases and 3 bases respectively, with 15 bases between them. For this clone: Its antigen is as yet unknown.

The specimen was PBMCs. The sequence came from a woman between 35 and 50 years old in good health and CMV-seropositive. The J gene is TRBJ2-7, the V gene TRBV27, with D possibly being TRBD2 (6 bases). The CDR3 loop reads CASRLAPKGYEQYF. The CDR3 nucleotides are TGTGCCAGCAGACTAGCCCCTAAGGGCTACGAGCAGTACTTC.